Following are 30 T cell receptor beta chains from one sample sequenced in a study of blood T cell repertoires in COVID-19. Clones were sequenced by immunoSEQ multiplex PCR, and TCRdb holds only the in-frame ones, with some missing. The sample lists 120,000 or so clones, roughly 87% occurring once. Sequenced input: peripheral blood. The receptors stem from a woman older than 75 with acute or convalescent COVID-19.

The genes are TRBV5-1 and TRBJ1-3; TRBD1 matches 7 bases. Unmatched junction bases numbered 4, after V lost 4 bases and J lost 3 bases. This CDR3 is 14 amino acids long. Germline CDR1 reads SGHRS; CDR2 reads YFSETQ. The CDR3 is CASSGTGDGNTIYF. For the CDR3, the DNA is TGCGCCAGCAGCGGAACAGGGGATGGAAACACCATATATTTT.

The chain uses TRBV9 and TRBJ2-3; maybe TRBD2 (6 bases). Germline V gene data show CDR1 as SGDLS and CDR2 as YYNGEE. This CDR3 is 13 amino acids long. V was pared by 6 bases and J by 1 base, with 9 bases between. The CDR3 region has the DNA TGTGCCAGCACCCAGCGGGGCACAGATACGCAGTATTTT. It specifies CASTQRGTDTQYF.

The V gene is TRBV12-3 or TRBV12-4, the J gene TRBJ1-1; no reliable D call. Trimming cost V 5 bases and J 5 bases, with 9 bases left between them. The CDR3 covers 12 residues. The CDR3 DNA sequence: TGTGCCAGCAGTCTTCGGAGAACTGAAGCTTTCTTT. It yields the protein CASSLRRTEAFF.

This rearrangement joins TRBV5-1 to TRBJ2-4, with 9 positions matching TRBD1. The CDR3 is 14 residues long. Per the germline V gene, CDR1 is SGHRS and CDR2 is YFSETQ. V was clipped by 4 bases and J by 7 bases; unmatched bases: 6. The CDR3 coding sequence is TGCGCCAGCAGCGAGGGACAGGGAGGCAACATTCAGTACTTC. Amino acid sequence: CASSEGQGGNIQYF.

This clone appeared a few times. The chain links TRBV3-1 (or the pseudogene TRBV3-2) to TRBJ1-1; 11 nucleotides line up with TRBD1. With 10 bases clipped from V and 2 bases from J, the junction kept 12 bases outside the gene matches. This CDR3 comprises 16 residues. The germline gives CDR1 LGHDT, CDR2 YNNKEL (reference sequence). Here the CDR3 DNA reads TGTGCCATCCCGGACAGGGGGCTTATAATAAACACTGAAGCTTTCTTT. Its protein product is CAIPDRGLIINTEAFF.

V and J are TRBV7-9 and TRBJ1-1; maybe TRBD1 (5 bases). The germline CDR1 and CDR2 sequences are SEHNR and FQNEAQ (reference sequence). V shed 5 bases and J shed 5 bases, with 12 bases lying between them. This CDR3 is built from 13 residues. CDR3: CASSNGGETEAFF. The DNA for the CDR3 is TGTGCCAGCAGCAACGGGGGGGAAACTGAAGCTTTCTTT.

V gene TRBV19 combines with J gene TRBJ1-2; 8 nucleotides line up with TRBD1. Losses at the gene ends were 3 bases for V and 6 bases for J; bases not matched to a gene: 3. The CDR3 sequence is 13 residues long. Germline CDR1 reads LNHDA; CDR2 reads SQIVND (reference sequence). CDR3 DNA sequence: TGTGCCAGTAGTATCCAGGGGGCGAATGGCTACACCTTC. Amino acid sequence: CASSIQGANGYTF.

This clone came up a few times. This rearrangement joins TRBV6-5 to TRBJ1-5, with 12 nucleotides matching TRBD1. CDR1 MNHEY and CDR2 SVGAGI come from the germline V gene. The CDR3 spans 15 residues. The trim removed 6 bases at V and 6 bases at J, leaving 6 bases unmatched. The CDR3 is CASRQGQGASQPQHF. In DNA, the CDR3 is TGTGCCAGCAGACAGGGACAGGGGGCGAGTCAGCCCCAGCATTTT.

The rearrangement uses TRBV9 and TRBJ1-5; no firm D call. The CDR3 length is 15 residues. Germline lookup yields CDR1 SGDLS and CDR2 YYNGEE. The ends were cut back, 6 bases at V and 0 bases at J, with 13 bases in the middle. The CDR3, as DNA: TGTGCCAGCAACCTGGCGGGTTATAGCAATCAGCCCCAGCATTTT. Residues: CASNLAGYSNQPQHF.

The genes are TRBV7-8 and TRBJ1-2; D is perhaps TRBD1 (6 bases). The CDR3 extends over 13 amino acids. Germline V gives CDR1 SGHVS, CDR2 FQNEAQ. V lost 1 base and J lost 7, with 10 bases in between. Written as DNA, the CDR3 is TGTGCCAGCAGCTTAGGTGGGGGCTCTGGCTACACCTTC. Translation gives CASSLGGGSGYTF.

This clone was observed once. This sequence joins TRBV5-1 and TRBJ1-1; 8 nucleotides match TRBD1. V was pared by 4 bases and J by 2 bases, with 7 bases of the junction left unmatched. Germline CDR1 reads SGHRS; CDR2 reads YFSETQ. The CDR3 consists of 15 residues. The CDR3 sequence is CASSNGQGFNTEAFF. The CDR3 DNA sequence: TGCGCCAGCAGCAACGGACAGGGTTTTAACACTGAAGCTTTCTTT. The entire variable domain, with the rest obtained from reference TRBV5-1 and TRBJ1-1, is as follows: KAGVTQTPRYLIKTRGQQVTLSCSPISGHRSVSWYQQTPGQGLQFLFEYFSETQRNKGNFPGRFSGRQFSNSRSEMNVSTLELGDSALYLCASSNGQGFNTEAFFGQGTRLTVV.

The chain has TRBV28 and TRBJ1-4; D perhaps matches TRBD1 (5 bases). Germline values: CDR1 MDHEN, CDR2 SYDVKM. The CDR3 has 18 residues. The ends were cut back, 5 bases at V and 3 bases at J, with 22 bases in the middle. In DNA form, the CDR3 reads TGTGCCAGCAGTCCCCCCAGTGGGGGGTGGGGTGCTAATGAAAAACTGTTTTTT. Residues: CASSPPSGGWGANEKLFF.

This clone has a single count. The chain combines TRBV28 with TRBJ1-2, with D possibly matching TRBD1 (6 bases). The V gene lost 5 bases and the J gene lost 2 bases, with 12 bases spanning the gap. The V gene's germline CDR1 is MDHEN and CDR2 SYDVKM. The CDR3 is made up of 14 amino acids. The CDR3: CASSPLDRNYGYTF. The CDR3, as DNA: TGTGCCAGCAGTCCTCTCGACAGGAACTATGGCTACACCTTC.

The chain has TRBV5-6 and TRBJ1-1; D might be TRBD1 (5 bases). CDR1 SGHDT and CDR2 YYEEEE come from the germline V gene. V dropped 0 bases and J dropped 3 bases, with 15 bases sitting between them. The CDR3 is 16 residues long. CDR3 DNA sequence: TGTGCCAGCAGCTTGGGGAACAGGCACTGGGACACTGAAGCTTTCTTT. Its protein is CASSLGNRHWDTEAFF.

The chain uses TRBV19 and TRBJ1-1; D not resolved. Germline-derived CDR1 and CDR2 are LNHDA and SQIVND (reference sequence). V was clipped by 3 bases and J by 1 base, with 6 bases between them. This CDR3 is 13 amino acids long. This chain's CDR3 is CASSMSGNTEAFF. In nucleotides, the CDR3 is TGTGCCAGTAGTATGAGCGGGAACACTGAAGCTTTCTTT.

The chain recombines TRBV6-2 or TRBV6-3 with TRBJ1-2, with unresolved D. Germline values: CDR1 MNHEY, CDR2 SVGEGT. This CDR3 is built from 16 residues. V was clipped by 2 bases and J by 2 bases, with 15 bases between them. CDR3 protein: CASSYGVLGGNYGYTF. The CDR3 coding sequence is TGTGCCAGCAGTTACGGGGTACTAGGCGGGAACTATGGCTACACCTTC.

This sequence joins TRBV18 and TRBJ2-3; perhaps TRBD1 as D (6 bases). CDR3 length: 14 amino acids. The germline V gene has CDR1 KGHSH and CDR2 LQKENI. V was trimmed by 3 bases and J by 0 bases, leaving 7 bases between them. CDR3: CASSPTGSTDTQYF. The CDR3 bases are TGTGCCAGCTCACCTACAGGGAGCACAGATACGCAGTATTTT.

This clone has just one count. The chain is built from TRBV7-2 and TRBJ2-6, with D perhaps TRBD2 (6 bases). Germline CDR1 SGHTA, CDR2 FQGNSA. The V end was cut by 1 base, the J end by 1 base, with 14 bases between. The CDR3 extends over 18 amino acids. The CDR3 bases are TGTGCCAGCAGCTTAGTCGGGGGATTAAAGTCTGGGGCCAACGTCCTGACTTTC. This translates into CASSLVGGLKSGANVLTF.

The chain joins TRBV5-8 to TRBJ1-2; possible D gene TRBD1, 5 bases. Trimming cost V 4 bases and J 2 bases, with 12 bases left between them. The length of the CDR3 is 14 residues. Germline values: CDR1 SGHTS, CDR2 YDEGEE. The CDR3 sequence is CASSRGAYNYGYTF. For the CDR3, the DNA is TGTGCCAGCAGCCGCGGGGCTTACAACTATGGCTACACCTTC. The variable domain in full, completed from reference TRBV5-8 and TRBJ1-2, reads EAGVTQSPTHLIKTRGQQATLRCSPISGHTSVYWYQQALGLGLQFLLWYDEGEERNRGNFPPRFSGRQFPNYSSELNVNALELEDSALYLCASSRGAYNYGYTFGSGTRLTVV.

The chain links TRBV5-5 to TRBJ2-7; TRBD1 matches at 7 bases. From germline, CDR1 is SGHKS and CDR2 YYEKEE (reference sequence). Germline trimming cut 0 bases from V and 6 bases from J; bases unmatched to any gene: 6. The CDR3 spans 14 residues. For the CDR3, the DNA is TGTGCCAGCAGCTTGGCCTGGGCAGGGGGCGAGCAGTACGTC. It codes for CASSLAWAGGEQYV.

CDR3 DNA: TGCGCCAGCACCGCGAAGATCTCAAGCGAGGCGAACACTGAAGCTTTCTTT. Amino acids: CASTAKISSEANTEAFF. The chain joins TRBV4-3 to TRBJ1-1; D unclear. From germline, CDR1 is LGHNA and CDR2 YSLEER. Trimming stripped 7 bases from V and 1 base from J, with 22 bases between. This CDR3 is built from 17 residues.

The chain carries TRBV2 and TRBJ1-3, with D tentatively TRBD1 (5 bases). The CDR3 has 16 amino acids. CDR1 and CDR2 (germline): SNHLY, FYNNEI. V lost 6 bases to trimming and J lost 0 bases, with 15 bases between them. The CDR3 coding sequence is TGTGCCAGCAGAGCTCTATTCAGGGTCTCTGGAAACACCATATATTTT. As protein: CASRALFRVSGNTIYF.

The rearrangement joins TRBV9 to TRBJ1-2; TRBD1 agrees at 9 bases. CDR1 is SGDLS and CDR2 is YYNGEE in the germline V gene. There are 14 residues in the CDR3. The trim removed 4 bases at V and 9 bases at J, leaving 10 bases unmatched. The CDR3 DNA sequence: TGTGCCAGCAGCAAGACAGGGGGAAGGGAAAGCTACACCTTC. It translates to CASSKTGGRESYTF.

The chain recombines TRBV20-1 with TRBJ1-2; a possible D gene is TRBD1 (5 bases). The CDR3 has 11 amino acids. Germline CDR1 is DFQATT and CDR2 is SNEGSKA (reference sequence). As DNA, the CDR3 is TGCAGCTCGGGGGCTAACTATGGCTACACCTTC. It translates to CSSGANYGYTF.

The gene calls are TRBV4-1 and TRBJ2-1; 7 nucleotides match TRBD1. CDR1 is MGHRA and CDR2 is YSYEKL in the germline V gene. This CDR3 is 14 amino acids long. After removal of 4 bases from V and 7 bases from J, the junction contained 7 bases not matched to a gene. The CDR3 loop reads CASSLATQGNEQFF. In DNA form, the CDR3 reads TGCGCCAGCAGCCTCGCAACACAGGGGAATGAGCAGTTCTTC.

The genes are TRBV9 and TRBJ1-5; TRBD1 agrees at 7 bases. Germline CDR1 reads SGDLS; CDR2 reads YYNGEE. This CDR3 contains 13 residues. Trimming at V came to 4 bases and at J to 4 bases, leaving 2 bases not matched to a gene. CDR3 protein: CASSSQGNQPQHF. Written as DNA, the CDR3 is TGTGCCAGCAGCTCACAGGGGAATCAGCCCCAGCATTTT.

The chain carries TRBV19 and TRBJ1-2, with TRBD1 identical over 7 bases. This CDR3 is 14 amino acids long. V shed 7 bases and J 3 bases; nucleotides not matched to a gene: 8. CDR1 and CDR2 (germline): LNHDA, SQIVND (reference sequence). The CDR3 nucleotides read TGTGCCAGTATCCCGAAAGACAGGGACTATGGCTACACCTTC. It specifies CASIPKDRDYGYTF.

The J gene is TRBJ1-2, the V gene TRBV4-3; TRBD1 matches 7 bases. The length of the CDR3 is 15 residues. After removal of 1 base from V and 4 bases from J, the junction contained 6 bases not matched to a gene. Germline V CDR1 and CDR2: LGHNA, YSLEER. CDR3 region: CASSQVYTGAYGYTF. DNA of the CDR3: TGCGCCAGCAGCCAAGTATATACAGGGGCCTATGGCTACACCTTC.

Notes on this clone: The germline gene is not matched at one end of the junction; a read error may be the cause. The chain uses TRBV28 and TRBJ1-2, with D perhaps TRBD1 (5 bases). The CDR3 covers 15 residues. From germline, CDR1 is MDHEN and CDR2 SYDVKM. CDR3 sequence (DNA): TGTGCCAGCAGCTTATCAGGGATAGGTAACTATGGCTACACCTTC. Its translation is CASSLSGIGNYGYTF.

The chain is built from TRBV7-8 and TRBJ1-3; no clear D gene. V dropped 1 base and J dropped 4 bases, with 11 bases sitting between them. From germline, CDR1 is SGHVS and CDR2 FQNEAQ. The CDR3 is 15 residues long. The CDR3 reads CASSLGVSPGNTIYF. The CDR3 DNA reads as TGTGCCAGCAGCTTAGGAGTAAGTCCAGGAAACACCATATATTTT.